These 5 T cell receptor beta chains were sequenced from one sample in a study of regulatory T cells in long-lasting Graves disease. According to the study, TCR beta libraries were built with iRepertoire HTBI primers and CDR3-region Arm-PCR. TCRdb fed the multiplex PCR reads into MiXCR, producing one record per CDR3 protein. Here the sample spans roughly 400,000 distinct CDR3 sequences, over 12% being singletons. Time point specified: newly diagnosed GD, antithyroid drugs for less than 3 months. RNA extracted from PBMCs served as the sequencing template. These data are also associated with another study on T cells in Graves' hyperthyroidism and ophthalmopathy.

This material consisted of peripheral blood mononuclear cells (PBMCs), taken at new diagnosis, from a patient treated with antithyroid drugs. The receptors here all came from a woman aged 40-49 years with Graves disease.

The chain has TRBV18 and TRBJ2-1; D is undetermined. Germline V gene lookup returns CDR1 KGHSH and CDR2 LQKENI. Trimming cost V 2 bases and J 7 bases, with 18 bases left between them. The CDR3 runs 16 residues. CDR3 bases: TGTGCCAGCTCACCAAGAAAGGGCCCTGGGTTGAATGAGCAGTTCTTC. Protein product: CASSPRKGPGLNEQFF.

This clonotype occurred many times. The chain recombines TRBV28 with TRBJ2-1; D is unclear. Germline CDR1 is MDHEN and CDR2 is SYDVKM. Trimming cost V 8 bases and J 1 base, with 12 bases left between them. CDR3 size: 14 residues. In nucleotides, the CDR3 is TGTGCCAGCTACCCGGGCCCGTCCTACAATGAGCAGTTCTTC. Its protein is CASYPGPSYNEQFF.

This clonotype came up many times. This chain joins TRBV28 and TRBJ1-5; maybe TRBD1 (6 bases). V was pared by 6 bases and J by 5 bases, with 14 bases between. Germline V gene sequence: CDR1 MDHEN, CDR2 SYDVKM. The length of the CDR3 is 14 residues. This CDR3 is CASRQGGTDQPQHF. The CDR3 DNA sequence: TGTGCCAGCAGACAGGGAGGCACGGATCAGCCCCAGCATTTT.

This clonotype was counted ten times or more. V gene TRBV12-3 or TRBV12-4 combines with J gene TRBJ2-3; D unclear. This CDR3 contains 15 residues. The V and J ends lost 4 bases and 2 bases respectively, with 13 bases between them. The CDR3 is CASSYLNPYTDTQYF. The CDR3 DNA reads TGTGCCAGCAGTTATTTGAACCCATACACAGATACGCAGTATTTT.

A remark on this clonotype: An end of the junction does not agree with germline; a read error may underlie this. The genes are TRBV19 and TRBJ1-5, with D maybe TRBD1 (5 bases). This CDR3 is 15 amino acids long. In germline, CDR1 is LNHDA, CDR2 SQIVND (reference sequence). CDR3 nucleotides: TGTGCCAGAAGTACCAACAGGCCCAGCAATCAGCCCCAGCATTTT. The encoded protein is CARSTNRPSNQPQHF. The full variable domain, in which reference TRBV19 and TRBJ1-5 provide the parts outside the CDR3, is DGGITQSPKYLFRKEGQNVTLSCEQNLNHDAMYWYRQDPGQGLRLIYYSQIVNDFQKGDIAEGYSVSREKKESFPLTVTSAQKNPTAFYLCARSTNRPSNQPQHFGDGTRLSIL.